Listed below are T cell receptor beta chains from one sample, sequenced in a study of blood T cell repertoires in COVID-19. Repertoires were generated with immunoSEQ multiplex PCR, while TCRdb's copy carries only in-frame clones and drops some. Counted here are about 210,000 clones, 82% occurring once; the ten biggest clones make up about 7.8%. The specimen sequenced was peripheral blood. These receptors were collected from an older woman with COVID-19, enrolled during active disease. CDR3s include the opening cysteine and the closing phenylalanine or tryptophan. A D gene is named only where the DNA matches it firmly. Where a row states a size, it is once, few, many or the class of an expanded clone; other rows omit it.

size	V	J	D	DNA	CDR3
.	TRBV6-5	TRBJ1-4	.	TGTGCCAGCACTCCGAGGAGCCCAACTAATGAAAAACTGTTTTTT	CASTPRSPTNEKLFF
once	TRBV11-3	TRBJ2-3	.	TGTGCCAGCAGCTTATCTATGGGCGATACGCAGTATTTT	CASSLSMGDTQYF
.	TRBV18	TRBJ1-6	.	TGTGCCAGCTCACCCCAGAAAAATAATTCACCCCTCCACTTT	CASSPQKNNSPLHF
.	TRBV5-1	TRBJ1-2	.	TGCGCCAGCCAGCGTGCTCTGGGAGGGAACTATGGCTACACCTTC	CASQRALGGNYGYTF
.	TRBV7-2	TRBJ2-2	.	TGTGCCAGCAGCTTAGGCACTTCCACCGGGGAGCTGTTTTTT	CASSLGTSTGELFF
.	TRBV30	TRBJ2-1	.	TGTGCCTGGGGGGTGGGGGCAGGGCTCTACAATGAGCAGTTCTTC	CAWGVGAGLYNEQFF
.	TRBV7-9	TRBJ1-4	.	TGTGCCAGCAGCTTAGCATCGGGTGAAAAACTGTTTTTT	CASSLASGEKLFF
few	TRBV19	TRBJ2-2	TRBD2	TGTGCCAGTAGTATATCGGGGGGGACTGGTAACACCGGGGAGCTGTTTTTT	CASSISGGTGNTGELFF
once	TRBV6-2/TRBV6-3	TRBJ2-7	.	TGTGCCAGCAGTTACTCGGGAATCTCTAGGGGAGGCGAGCAGTACTTC	CASSYSGISRGGEQYF
.	TRBV2	TRBJ1-4	TRBD1	TGTGCCAGCAGTGAAGACCACAGGGGAGTCGAAAAACTGTTTTTT	CASSEDHRGVEKLFF
.	TRBV24-1	TRBJ2-3	TRBD2	TGTGCCACCACCGGGGGGGCTGCAGATACGCAGTATTTT	CATTGGAADTQYF
.	TRBV25-1	TRBJ2-1	TRBD1	TGTGCCAGCAGTAATAGGGGACAGGGGCACAATGAGCAGTTCTTC	CASSNRGQGHNEQFF
.	TRBV28	TRBJ1-2	TRBD1	TGCCTGGCAGGGACAGGCCGTGGCTACACCTTC	CLAGTGRGYTF
few	TRBV5-1	TRBJ1-4	TRBD1	TGCGCCAGCAGCTCAGGGACAGCGGGCGGGTCAAAACTGTTTTTT	CASSSGTAGGSKLFF
.	TRBV27	TRBJ2-1	.	TGTGCCACCTTCCTACACAGGGTTGATGAGCAGTTCTTC	CATFLHRVDEQFF
.	TRBV9	TRBJ2-3	TRBD2	TGTGCCAGCAGCGTAGGAGGGGCTAGCGGGAGTTTGGTTGATACGCAGTATTTT	CASSVGGASGSLVDTQYF
.	TRBV6-4	TRBJ2-7	TRBD1	TGTGCCAGCAGTGACTCGAACAGGGGGTCCCACCCCTACGAGCAGTACTTC	CASSDSNRGSHPYEQYF
.	TRBV6-4	TRBJ2-1	TRBD1	TGTGCCAGCAGTCGGGGAGGGACAGGGGGCCTCAATGAGCAGTTCTTC	CASSRGGTGGLNEQFF
.	TRBV5-6	TRBJ1-2	TRBD1	TGTGCCAGCAGTGCGGGACAGGCCTTTCCTCATAACTATGGCTACACCTTC	CASSAGQAFPHNYGYTF
.	TRBV7-2	TRBJ2-2	TRBD2	TGTGCCAGCAGCTTCCCTCTGGCGGGGGGCCGACCTGGGGCCGGGGAGCTGTTTTTT	CASSFPLAGGRPGAGELFF
.	TRBV11-2	TRBJ2-3	.	TGTGCCAGCAGCTTAGGGATGACAGGATACGGAGATACGCAGTATTTT	CASSLGMTGYGDTQYF
.	TRBV14	TRBJ2-7	TRBD2	TGTGCCAGCAGCCAACTAGCGGGAACGTCCTACGAGCAGTACTTC	CASSQLAGTSYEQYF
.	TRBV7-2	TRBJ2-3	.	TGTGCCAGCAGCTTAGCCGGGGCGCGGGAAATCTCAGATACGCAGTATTTT	CASSLAGAREISDTQYF
once	TRBV5-8	TRBJ1-5	TRBD1	TGTGCCAGCAGCCTGGACAGGGGTCTGTATCAGCCCCAGCATTTT	CASSLDRGLYQPQHF
.	TRBV19	TRBJ1-5	TRBD1	TGTGCCAGTACCGCGGACAGGGATCAGCCCCAGCATTTT	CASTADRDQPQHF
.	TRBV28	TRBJ2-7	TRBD1	TGTGCCAGCAACGCGGACAGGGGGTACGAGCAGTACTTC	CASNADRGYEQYF
.	TRBV7-9	TRBJ2-7	TRBD1	TGTGCCAGCAGCTTTGGACAGGGCTACGAGCAGTACTTC	CASSFGQGYEQYF
.	TRBV30	TRBJ2-1	.	TGTGCCTGGAGATTTGGGGCCATCGGCGCTACGAAAGACAATGAGCAGTTCTTC	CAWRFGAIGATKDNEQFF
few	TRBV7-9	TRBJ1-2	TRBD1	TGTGCCAGCAGCTCGGGACGGGACAGGGAACCCACTAACTATGGCTACACCTTC	CASSSGRDREPTNYGYTF
once	TRBV5-1	TRBJ2-7	.	TGCGCCAGCAGCTTCGGACAGTCCTACGAGCAGTACTTC	CASSFGQSYEQYF
.	TRBV28	TRBJ1-3	TRBD1	TGTGCCAGCGGTATTAGGACAGGGACCGGAAACACCATATATTTT	CASGIRTGTGNTIYF
once	TRBV9	TRBJ2-7	.	TGTGCCAGCAGCGTAGCTCAGGCGGGTCGCCTCTACGAGCAGTACTTC	CASSVAQAGRLYEQYF